This T cell receptor (beta chain) was found in a study of PD-L1 blockade in urothelial cancer. Study at large: Blood-derived samples held a median about 130,000 T cells.

Germline CDR1 is SGHNT and CDR2 is YENEEA. Trimming took 0 bases from V and 4 from J; bases not matched to a gene: 11. This CDR3 has 19 residues. The table came from immunoSEQ multiplex PCR; TCRdb's copy has only in-frame clones and leaves some out. The repertoire holds some 25,000 clones, with roughly 84% as singletons. The source was PBMCs, collected around atezolizumab (anti-PD-L1) treatment. This receptor was identified in a man aged 65 to 85 with urothelial cancer. The chain links TRBV11-3 to TRBJ2-1, with 11 bases matching TRBD2. The CDR3 protein is CASSLDQEAIAGGYNEQFF. The CDR3 DNA reads as TGTGCCAGCAGCTTAGATCAGGAGGCTATAGCGGGAGGGTACAATGAGCAGTTCTTC.